This T cell receptor (beta chain) was captured in a study of T cell responses to AZD1222 COVID-19 vaccine. The study's findings and limits: Repertoire sampling happened only post peak T cell response. CD4 TCRs covered the whole spike, strongest at regions 160-218 and 743-854. Donors were mostly white British, more females; clonal diversity possibly underestimated.

V shed 4 bases and J shed 4 bases, with 10 bases lying between them. This CDR3 comprises 14 residues. CDR1 and CDR2 (germline): MNHEY, SVGAGI. Assay: immunoSEQ multiplex PCR; the TCRdb copy retains only in-frame clones and omits some. In the table there are 85,000 or so clones, roughly 86% of which are singletons. Researchers grouped second doses given at about 4 or about 12 weeks into one pool. Worth noting for this clone: Its target is unknown.

This receptor was obtained from an adult who received the AZD1222 COVID-19 vaccine. This specimen consisted of peripheral blood, obtained 28 days after the second AZD1222 dose. This chain uses TRBV6-5 with TRBJ2-2, with D possibly being TRBD2 (6 bases). The CDR3 here is CASSSRGGTGELFF. CDR3 bases: TGTGCCAGCAGTTCGAGGGGAGGCACCGGGGAGCTGTTTTTT.